Listed below are T cell receptor beta chains from one sample, sequenced in a study of T-cell reconstitution after alpha-beta-depleted transplantation in children. TCRdb passed the PCR reads through MiXCR, listing each CDR3 protein once. The data contain about half a million distinct CDR3 sequences, around an eighth of them singletons. The starting material was PBMCs from the stem cell graft donor, obtained from the stem cell graft. All receptors derive from a human donor who donated a stem cell graft to a child with combined immunodeficiency. Both conserved end residues are part of each CDR3. D genes are given only for firm matches. Rows may omit the clone size; those that give it use once, few, many or a size class.

>TRBV5-6|TRBJ1-2|14|NA|TRBD1
CASSGATGEHGYTF
TGTGCCAGCAGCGGGGCGACAGGGGAGCATGGCTACACCTTC
>TRBV4-3|TRBJ2-7|15|many|NA
CASSQAHLISYEQYF
TGCGCCAGCAGCCAAGCTCACCTAATCTCCTACGAGCAGTACTTC
>TRBV20-1|TRBJ2-1|12|many|NA
CSAVSSYNEQFF
TGCAGTGCCGTCAGCTCCTACAATGAGCAGTTCTTC
>TRBV6-2/TRBV6-3|TRBJ1-2|14|NA|NA
CASSQAQGIYGYTF
TGTGCCAGCAGTCAGGCCCAGGGAATCTATGGCTACACCTTC
>TRBV20-1|TRBJ2-5|11|NA|NA
CSASSSETQYF
TGCAGTGCTAGTAGTTCAGAGACCCAGTACTTC
>TRBV7-9|TRBJ2-3|13|few|TRBD2
CASRGGNTDTQYF
TGTGCCAGCAGGGGGGGGAACACAGATACGCAGTATTTT
>TRBV7-2|TRBJ2-5|14|few|NA
CASSANRNQETQYF
TGTGCCAGCAGCGCAAACAGGAATCAAGAGACCCAGTACTTC
>TRBV6-2/TRBV6-3|TRBJ2-5|14|many|NA
CASRPLQLQETQYF
TGTGCCAGCAGACCCCTCCAGCTCCAAGAGACCCAGTACTTC
>TRBV12-3/TRBV12-4|TRBJ1-1|17|many|NA
CASSLHFPAIGDTEAFF
TGTGCCAGCAGTTTACATTTTCCGGCGATAGGGGACACTGAAGCTTTCTTT
>TRBV5-1|TRBJ2-4|14|few|NA
CASRSGPPPNIQYF
TGCGCCAGCAGATCGGGACCCCCCCCTAACATTCAGTACTTC
>TRBV5-1|TRBJ2-5|17|few|TRBD2
CASSLGPSGSQQETQYF
TGCGCCAGCAGCTTGGGTCCTAGCGGGTCACAGCAAGAGACCCAGTACTTC
>TRBV24-1|TRBJ1-1|15|NA|NA
CATSDSGTIDNEAFF
TGTGCCACCAGTGATTCCGGGACAATCGACAATGAAGCTTTCTTT
>TRBV5-1|TRBJ2-1|14|NA|NA
CASSRSGLINEQFF
TGCGCCAGCAGCCGCTCGGGACTCATCAATGAGCAGTTCTTC
>TRBV5-1|TRBJ2-5|14|NA|NA
CASSLEQGGETQYF
TGCGCCAGCAGCTTGGAGCAGGGTGGAGAGACCCAGTACTTC
>TRBV7-9|TRBJ2-6|16|NA|NA
CASNKSSSRGANVLTF
TGTGCCAGCAACAAATCCAGTTCTAGGGGGGCCAACGTCCTGACTTTC
>TRBV3-1|TRBJ1-1|16|NA|NA
CASSQAPGAENTEAFF
TGTGCCAGCAGCCAGGCTCCTGGAGCCGAGAACACTGAAGCTTTCTTT
>TRBV18|TRBJ2-7|15|NA|NA
CASSPPARGGYEQYF
TGTGCCAGCTCACCTCCGGCCCGAGGGGGATACGAGCAGTACTTC
>TRBV7-3|TRBJ2-7|15|NA|NA
CASRRCGEASYEQYF
TGTGCCAGCCGCCGGTGCGGGGAGGCCTCCTACGAGCAGTACTTC
>TRBV20-1|TRBJ2-7|13|few|NA
CSAKPGGLDEQYF
TGCAGTGCCAAGCCCGGAGGCCTCGACGAGCAGTACTTC
>TRBV4-2|TRBJ2-3|19|few|TRBD2
CASSQEWGGGAIGTDTQYF
TGTGCCAGCAGCCAAGAATGGGGCGGGGGGGCGATTGGAACAGATACGCAGTATTTT